This TCR beta chain was sequenced during a study of OX40 agonist ivuxolimab in advanced cancers. Assay: immunoSEQ multiplex PCR; the TCRdb copy retains only in-frame clones and omits some. The sample contains tens of thousands of clones, around 83% of which appear only once. The V end lost 1 base, the J end lost 4 bases, and 8 bases lay between the germline ends. Germline V gene sequence: CDR1 MGHDK, CDR2 SYGVNS. CDR3 size: 14 residues. The material was CD4+ or CD8+ T cells sorted from blood, obtained in a trial of the OX40 agonist ivuxolimab. This clonotype was obtained from an adult with an advanced solid tumor such as melanoma, head and neck, liver or kidney cancer. J is TRBJ1-3 and V is TRBV25-1; D is possibly TRBD1 (5 bases). The CDR3 DNA reads as TGTGCCAGCAGTGAATGGGCAGGGGGAAACACCATATATTTT. Protein: CASSEWAGGNTIYF.